This T cell receptor beta chain originates from a study of B cell selection in AIRE deficiency. Germline V gives CDR1 SGHDT, CDR2 YYEEEE. Trimming cost V 4 bases and J 5 bases; bases outside gene matches: 9. The CDR3 totals 15 residues. Original analysis: Pooled Tregs gave about 5.65x10^4 patient and 80,000 to 100,000 donor TCRbeta sequences. Data came from immunoSEQ multiplex PCR; TCRdb stores just in-frame clones and leaves some out. Clonal size and the V and J genes are those of that table, whereas D and trimming came from the DNA. The sample lists about 14,000 clones, approximately 94% occurring once. Regulatory T cells were sorted as CD4+CD25hiCD127low/negative.

This chain uses TRBV5-6 with TRBJ1-1; 9 bases are a match to TRBD1. This clonotype was sampled from a human donor with AIRE deficiency. Input material: Tregs sorted from PBMCs. For the CDR3, the DNA is TGTGCCAGCAGCCGGAGGGGACAGGGTAGAACTGAAGCTTTCTTT. It codes for CASSRRGQGRTEAFF. The entire variable domain, with the rest obtained from reference TRBV5-6 and TRBJ1-1, is as follows: DAGVTQSPTHLIKTRGQQVTLRCSPKSGHDTVSWYQQALGQGPQFIFQYYEEEERQRGNFPDRFSGHQFPNYSSELNVNALLLGDSALYLCASSRRGQGRTEAFFGQGTRLTVV.